The 17 T cell receptor beta chains below come from one sample, sequenced in a study of control samples from healthy donors and cancer patients. TCRdb's copy holds only in-frame clones and misses some; the assay was immunoSEQ multiplex PCR. The table has 95,000 to 100,000 clones, approximately 82% seen once. Sequenced input: blood. Receptor source: a man in his fifties or sixties in good health.

The J gene is TRBJ1-4, the V gene TRBV29-1; D is possibly TRBD1 (6 bases). Per germline, CDR1 SQVTM and CDR2 ANQGSEA. The CDR3 runs 10 residues. V was shortened by 6 bases and J by 12 bases, with 11 bases between the two germline ends. Here the CDR3 DNA reads TGCAGCGTGGAACAGGGAGAACTGTTTTTT. This codes for CSVEQGELFF.

Here the CDR3 DNA reads TGTGCCAGCAGCTTAGTAGGGCGGGAAAGAACCTACAATGAGCAGTTCTTC. This gives the protein CASSLVGRERTYNEQFF. This rearrangement joins TRBV11-2 to TRBJ2-1; tentatively, D is TRBD2 (6 bases). With 1 base removed from V and 2 bases from J, the gap between germline ends came to 15 bases. There are 17 residues in the CDR3. Germline CDR1 and CDR2: SGHAT and FQNNGV.

The V and J genes are TRBV10-1 and TRBJ1-5; weak D call: TRBD1 (6 bases). This CDR3 has 15 amino acids. Deletions cut 3 bases from V and 7 bases from J, with 16 bases between. The germline V gene encodes CDR1 WNHNN and CDR2 SYGVQD (reference sequence). CDR3 protein: CASSDGTQGQQPQHF. DNA for the CDR3: TGCGCCAGCAGTGACGGGACACAGGGCCAGCAGCCCCAGCATTTT.

This clone was observed a few times. The chain combines TRBV27 with TRBJ2-1; 10 nucleotides align to TRBD1. J gave up 8 bases and V 6 bases, and 13 bases lay outside the gene matches. The CDR3 extends over 16 amino acids. Germline lookup yields CDR1 MNHEY and CDR2 SMNVEV (reference sequence). The CDR3: CASRSDRGPRYDEQFF. DNA of the CDR3: TGTGCCAGCAGATCCGACAGGGGGCCCAGGTACGATGAGCAGTTCTTC.

The chain employs TRBV6-2 or TRBV6-3 and TRBJ2-7; TRBD2 is a possible D gene (6 bases). The CDR3 is 14 residues long. Germline V gene sequence: CDR1 MNHEY, CDR2 SVGEGT. V was pared by 6 bases and J by 4 bases, with 16 bases between. CDR3 DNA sequence: TGTGCCAGCAGCCTCCGGGACTCCATTTACGAGCAGTACTTC. This gives the protein CASSLRDSIYEQYF.

This chain links TRBV18 with TRBJ2-3, with 7 bases identical to TRBD1. There are 16 residues in the CDR3. The germline V gene encodes CDR1 KGHSH and CDR2 LQKENI. With 5 bases clipped from V and 0 bases from J, the junction kept 8 bases outside the gene matches. CDR3 nucleotide sequence: TGTGCCAGCTCATTGAGGGGGCGGATGAGCACAGATACGCAGTATTTT. Its translation: CASSLRGRMSTDTQYF.

The chain couples TRBV6-5 to TRBJ1-1, with D possibly TRBD1 on 5 matching bases. Germline values: CDR1 MNHEY, CDR2 SVGAGI. Trimming took off 8 bases at V and 2 bases at J, with 15 bases between the two ends. The CDR3 loop spans 14 amino acids. CDR3 sequence (DNA): TGTGCCAGCTCAAGTGGGGGTCTAAACACTGAAGCTTTCTTT. Its protein product is CASSSGGLNTEAFF.

The chain uses TRBV7-9 and TRBJ2-3, with D tentatively TRBD1 (6 bases). V was pared by 1 base and J by 1 base, with 15 bases between. CDR1 is SEHNR, CDR2 FQNEAQ, per germline (reference sequence). The CDR3 runs 17 residues. For the CDR3, the DNA is TGTGCCAGCAGCTTAGTGGCGTGGGGGCGCGGCACAGATACGCAGTATTTT. Amino acid sequence: CASSLVAWGRGTDTQYF.

This clone has a single count. The chain combines TRBV14 with TRBJ2-7; 14 nucleotides align to TRBD2. V shed 0 bases, J shed 4 bases, and the junction held 5 bases outside the gene matches. This CDR3 contains 17 residues. Germline CDR1 and CDR2: SGHDN and FVKESK. The CDR3 sequence is CASSQDMTSGRAYEQYF. The CDR3 DNA sequence: TGTGCCAGCAGCCAAGATATGACTAGCGGGAGGGCATACGAGCAGTACTTC.

The J gene is TRBJ2-4, the V gene TRBV6-6; 10 positions match TRBD2. The ends lost 2 bases at V and 6 bases at J; junction bases unmatched: 7. CDR3 length: 16 amino acids. Germline lookup yields CDR1 MNHNY and CDR2 SVGAGI (reference sequence). The CDR3 DNA reads as TGTGCCAGCAGTTACGCCAGCGGGGGGGCGGGAAACATTCAGTACTTC. Amino acids: CASSYASGGAGNIQYF.

This clone appeared a single time. This chain uses TRBV7-8 with TRBJ1-2; 9 bases line up with TRBD1. Germline assignment: CDR1 SGHVS and CDR2 FQNEAQ. This CDR3 has 15 residues. J lost 4 bases, V lost 1 base, and 4 bases had no gene match. CDR3 residues: CASSLGTGAFYGYTF. CDR3 DNA: TGTGCCAGCAGCTTAGGGACAGGGGCGTTCTATGGCTACACCTTC. The full variable domain, rest sourced from reference TRBV7-8 and TRBJ1-2, is GAGVSQSPRYKVAKRGQDVALRCDPISGHVSLFWYQQALGQGPEFLTYFQNEAQLDKSGLPSDRFFAERPEGSVSTLKIQRTQQEDSAVYLCASSLGTGAFYGYTFGSGTRLTVV.

This clone was counted between two and nine times. The chain is built from TRBV7-3 and TRBJ2-1, with 12 bases lining up with TRBD1. V lost 3 bases, J lost 9 bases, and 9 bases stayed unmatched. There are 16 residues in the CDR3. Germline V gene sequence: CDR1 SGHTA, CDR2 FQGTGA. The CDR3 DNA follows: TGTGCCAGCAGCTTGGGGACAGGGGGCTCCCTCAGTGAGCAGTTCTTC. This codes for CASSLGTGGSLSEQFF.

The chain recombines TRBV21-1 with TRBJ2-7; the table's D gene call, TRBD1, was not cross checked with the DNA. TRBV21-1 is an annotated pseudogene. The CDR3 is 15 amino acids. The CDR3, as DNA: TGTGCCAGCAGCGGGAAACAGGGTGCCTCCCACGAGCAGTACTTC. It codes for CASSGKQGASHEQYF.

CDR3: CASSSTRTQDTQYF. CDR3 in DNA: TGTGCCAGCAGCTCTACTAGGACGCAAGATACGCAGTATTTT. The chain joins TRBV5-4 to TRBJ2-3, with D possibly matching TRBD2 (5 bases). V was clipped by 3 bases and J by 5 bases, with 13 bases between them. Germline values: CDR1 SGHNT, CDR2 YYREEE (reference sequence). The CDR3 sequence is 14 residues long.

The V and J genes are TRBV28 and TRBJ2-1, with TRBD1 matching over 8 bases. This CDR3 contains 14 residues. The germline V gene has CDR1 MDHEN and CDR2 SYDVKM. V lost 7 bases and J lost 9; bases outside the gene matches: 11. The CDR3 bases are TGTGCCAGCATACGGACAGGGATTTACGGTGAGCAGTTCTTC. Translated, it gives CASIRTGIYGEQFF.

CDR3 nucleotide sequence: TGTGCCAGCAGTACAAGTAATAGCAATCAGCCCCAGCATTTT. It yields the protein CASSTSNSNQPQHF. The chain employs TRBV6-6 and TRBJ1-5; D unresolved. The germline V and J ends were trimmed by 5 bases and 0 bases, with 8 bases remaining between them. The germline V gene has CDR1 MNHNY and CDR2 SVGAGI (reference sequence). CDR3 length: 14 amino acids.

CDR3 nucleotide sequence: TGTGCCAGCAGTTCAGGACAGGGAGGAATGGTGGAGACCCAGTACTTC. Its protein product is CASSSGQGGMVETQYF. The rearrangement uses TRBV6-5 and TRBJ2-5, with TRBD1 matching 8 bases. Germline assignment: CDR1 MNHEY and CDR2 SVGAGI. This CDR3 is 16 amino acids long. V lost 4 bases, J lost 5 bases, and 12 bases stayed unmatched.